The subject of this entry is one TCR beta chain. Its cognate antigen has yet to be identified. Per-base qualities were not stored, and no clone one base away is much larger. CDR1 LNHDA and CDR2 SQIVND are derived from the germline V gene (reference sequence). The CDR3 covers 17 residues, taking in both the cysteine and the phenylalanine. Only the CDR3 part of the read is kept: 51 bases, read in frame from the first base. V is trimmed back by 3 bases and J by 4 bases, and the junction contains 13 bases that no gene match accounts for. The sample was run on an Illumina HiSeq 1500. The public reads were reanalyzed by TCRdb: fastp trimming at Q25, MiXCR alignment, in-frame beta chains only. Entries that share a CDR3 protein sequence are merged under the most common genes and DNA. The sample records approximately 340,000 distinct CDR3 sequences, 25% to 35% of which are singletons. In total, the top ten clones hold 20% of the sample.

This sample was included in a study of T cell repertoires in cytomegalovirus infection (dated by TCRdb to between 2018 and 2020). Regarding the research as a whole: Peptide stimulations targeted recently identified HLA-C-restricted CMV epitopes, whose presentation resists viral immunomodulation, together with well-studied HLA-B-restricted epitopes. Because public TCR beta signatures pointed to carriage of CMV infection together with the matching HLA type, the HLA type of each donor mattered for the analysis.

Read against the paper, the sample's treatment or condition label means: in vitro stimulation with specific CMV peptide epitopes to enrich CMV-specific T cells. Study-wide findings and limitations: The ex vivo response was dominated by HLA-C-restricted CMV-specific TCR beta clonotypes, which also provided the single most frequent clonotype in two of eight donors. Carriers of CMV infection plus the relevant HLA type were discriminated by the cumulative frequency of public TCR beta family members in the study cohort and in an independent roughly 400-donor cohort.

This sequence originates from a human donor in good health (CMV status not recorded). Some clones in this sample may be carry-over from other donors' samples. Rearrangement joined TRBV19 to TRBJ1-2; the central 8 bases match TRBD1. The sequenced sample was cultured PBMCs, obtained from culture after CMV antigen stimulation. CDR3 region: CASSIGQGYRTGYGYTF. The DNA is TGTGCCAGTAGTATCGGACAGGGTTACCGGACTGGCTATGGCTACACCTTC.